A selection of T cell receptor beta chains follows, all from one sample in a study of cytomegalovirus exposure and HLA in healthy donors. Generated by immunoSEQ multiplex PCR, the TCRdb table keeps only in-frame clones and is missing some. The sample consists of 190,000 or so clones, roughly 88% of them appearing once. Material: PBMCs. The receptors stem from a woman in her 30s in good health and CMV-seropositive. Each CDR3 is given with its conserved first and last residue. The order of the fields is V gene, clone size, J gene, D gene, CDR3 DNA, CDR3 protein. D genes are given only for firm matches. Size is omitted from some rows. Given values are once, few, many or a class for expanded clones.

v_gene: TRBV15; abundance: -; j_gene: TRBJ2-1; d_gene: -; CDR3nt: TGTGCCACCAGCAGAGATAGGAGGCTCTCCTACAATGAGCAGTTCTTC; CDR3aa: CATSRDRRLSYNEQFF
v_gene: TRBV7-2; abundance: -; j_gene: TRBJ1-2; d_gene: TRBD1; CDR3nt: TGTGCCAGCAGCTTAGCTGCGACAGGGAACTATGGCTACACCTTC; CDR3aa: CASSLAATGNYGYTF
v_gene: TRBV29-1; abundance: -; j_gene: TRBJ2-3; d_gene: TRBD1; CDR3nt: TGCAGCGCCGACAGGGGTGGCACAGATACGCAGTATTTT; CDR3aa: CSADRGGTDTQYF
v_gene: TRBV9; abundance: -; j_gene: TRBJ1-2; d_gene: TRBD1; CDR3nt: TGTGCCAGCAGCCCAGGCCAGGGGGCTGTGAGGGATGGCTACACCTTC; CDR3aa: CASSPGQGAVRDGYTF
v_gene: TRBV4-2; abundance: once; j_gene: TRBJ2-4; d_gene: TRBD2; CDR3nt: TGTGCCAGCAGCCAAGGACTAGCGGGAGAGGGGAACATTCAGTACTTC; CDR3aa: CASSQGLAGEGNIQYF
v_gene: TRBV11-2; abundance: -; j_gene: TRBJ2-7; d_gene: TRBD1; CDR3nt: TGTGCCAGCAGCTTAGCCCAGGGGGCCTACGAGCAGTACTTC; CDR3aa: CASSLAQGAYEQYF
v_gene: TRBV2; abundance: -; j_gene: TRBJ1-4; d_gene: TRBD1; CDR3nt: TGTGCCAGCAGAAAAACAGGGGGCTCGGGAGAAAAACTGTTTTTT; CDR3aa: CASRKTGGSGEKLFF
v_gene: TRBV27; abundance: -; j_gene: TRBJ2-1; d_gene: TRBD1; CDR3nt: TGTGCCAGCAGTTTATGGCCAACAGGGGTCTTCTCCTACAATGAGCAGTTCTTC; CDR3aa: CASSLWPTGVFSYNEQFF
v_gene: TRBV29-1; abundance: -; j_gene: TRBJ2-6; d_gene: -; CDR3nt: TGCAGCGGGACAGTGGGGTCCTCTGGGGCCAACGTCCTGACTTTC; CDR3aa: CSGTVGSSGANVLTF
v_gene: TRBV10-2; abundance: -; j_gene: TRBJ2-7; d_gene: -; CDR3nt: TGCGCCAGCAGTGTGGGGGGAACCCAGTACGAGCAGTACTTC; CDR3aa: CASSVGGTQYEQYF
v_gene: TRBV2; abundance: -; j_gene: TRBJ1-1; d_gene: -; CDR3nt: TGTGCCAGCAGTGAAGCCGGGGGGCTGAACACTGAAGCTTTCTTT; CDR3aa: CASSEAGGLNTEAFF
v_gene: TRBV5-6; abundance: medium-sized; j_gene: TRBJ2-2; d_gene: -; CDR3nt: TGTGCCAGCAGCTTTGGACAGAGGGCGAACACCGGGGAGCTGTTTTTT; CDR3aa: CASSFGQRANTGELFF
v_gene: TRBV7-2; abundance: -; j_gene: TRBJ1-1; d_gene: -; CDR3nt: TGTGCCAGCAGCTTTACCACCACAGGGTACACTGAAGCTTTCTTT; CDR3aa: CASSFTTTGYTEAFF
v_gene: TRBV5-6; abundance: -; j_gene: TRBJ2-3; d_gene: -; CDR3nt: TGTGCCAGCAGCTTAGCTTCAGCGGACTACACAGATACGCAGTATTTT; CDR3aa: CASSLASADYTDTQYF